These 31 T cell receptor beta chains were all obtained from the same sample, sequenced in a study of OX40 agonist ivuxolimab in advanced cancers. The library was obtained by the immunoSEQ multiplex PCR assay. In TCRdb, the immuneACCESS table is reduced to in-frame sequences with V and J assigned. These tables do not hold every clone; where another copy was compared, an unresolved V gene accounts for under half, and the others remain unexplained. Recorded for this sample are 75,000 to 95,000 clones; roughly 90% of them occurred a single time. The ten largest make up less than 12% of the sample. The sequences come from CD4+ or CD8+ T cells sorted from blood, collected in a trial of the OX40 agonist ivuxolimab. These receptors all come from an adult with an advanced solid tumor such as melanoma, head and neck, liver or kidney cancer.

As DNA, the CDR3 is TGTGCCAGCATCCGGACAGGGAACACCGGGGAGCTGTTTTTT. Its translation: CASIRTGNTGELFF. The rearrangement links TRBV5-6 to TRBJ2-2, with TRBD1 identical over 7 bases. The V segment lost 6 bases and the J segment 1 base; nucleotides outside the gene matches: 3. The CDR3 length is 14 residues. Germline loops: CDR1 SGHDT, CDR2 YYEEEE.

The chain employs TRBV7-3 and TRBJ2-2; TRBD2 is a possible D gene (6 bases). Germline loops: CDR1 SGHTA, CDR2 FQGTGA. This CDR3 region has 15 residues. The V and J ends lost 3 bases and 5 bases respectively, with 13 bases between them. DNA for the CDR3: TGTGCCAGCAGCTTCACGGGAGTGGGAACCGGGGAGCTGTTTTTT. Translated: CASSFTGVGTGELFF.

The gene calls are TRBV19 and TRBJ1-2, with D perhaps TRBD1 (5 bases). Trimming pared 3 bases from V and 0 bases from J, leaving 11 bases between. Germline V gene sequence: CDR1 LNHDA, CDR2 SQIVND (reference sequence). This CDR3 is 15 amino acids long. CDR3 nucleotide sequence: TGTGCCAGTAGTATCATCGGCAGGGCTAACTATGGCTACACCTTC. As protein: CASSIIGRANYGYTF.

The chain uses TRBV18 and TRBJ1-3; D gene ambiguous. V was pared by 3 bases and J by 4 bases, with 13 bases between. Per the germline V gene, CDR1 is KGHSH and CDR2 is LQKENI. The CDR3 covers 15 residues. The CDR3 loop reads CASSPTVGGGNTIYF. The DNA for the CDR3 is TGTGCCAGCTCACCGACTGTCGGTGGAGGAAACACCATATATTTT.

V usage is TRBV2 and J usage is TRBJ2-2, with D uncertain. V lost 4 bases, J lost 4 bases, and 7 bases lay in between. The germline CDR1 and CDR2 sequences are SNHLY and FYNNEI. The length of the CDR3 is 13 residues. CDR3 in DNA: TGTGCCAGCAGTGGGGCAGGCACCGGGGAGCTGTTTTTT. Translated, it gives CASSGAGTGELFF.

The chain links TRBV28 to TRBJ1-1; 8 nucleotides align to TRBD1. The V gene's germline CDR1 is MDHEN and CDR2 SYDVKM. The CDR3 totals 15 residues. Trimming at V came to 4 bases and at J to 0 bases, leaving 4 bases not matched to a gene. The CDR3 spells CASSWDRLMNTEAFF. The CDR3 nucleotides read TGTGCCAGCAGTTGGGACAGGCTTATGAACACTGAAGCTTTCTTT. Variable domain in full (rest from reference TRBV28 and TRBJ1-1): DVKVTQSSRYLVKRTGEKVFLECVQDMDHENMFWYRQDPGLGLRLIYFSYDVKMKEKGDIPEGYSVSREKKERFSLILESASTNQTSMYLCASSWDRLMNTEAFFGQGTRLTVV.

The chain carries TRBV28 and TRBJ1-2; no reliable D call. The V gene's germline CDR1 is MDHEN and CDR2 SYDVKM. V gave up 2 bases and J gave up 6 bases, with 10 bases separating them. This CDR3 spans 13 amino acids. The DNA of the CDR3 is TGTGCCAGCAGTTTACCGGGCGGGAATGGCTACACCTTC. It is translated as CASSLPGGNGYTF.

The chain employs TRBV7-9 and TRBJ2-5, with 7 bases lining up with TRBD1. CDR3 length equals 15 residues. The ends lost 4 bases at V and 5 bases at J; junction bases unmatched: 10. Germline V gene sequence: CDR1 SEHNR, CDR2 FQNEAQ (reference sequence). The CDR3 nucleotides are TGTGCCAGCAGCTACTACACAGGGGCCGGTGAGACCCAGTACTTC. It codes for CASSYYTGAGETQYF.

CDR3 region: CASRRTGSTDTQYF. CDR3 coding DNA: TGTGCCAGCAGGAGAACAGGGAGCACAGATACGCAGTATTTT. The chain has TRBV6-6 and TRBJ2-3; possible D gene TRBD1, 6 bases. This CDR3 spans 14 amino acids. Germline V gene data show CDR1 as MNHNY and CDR2 as SVGAGI (reference sequence). V was cut by 6 bases and J by 0 bases, with 10 bases left in between.

In the case of this clone: This same CDR3 is encoded by further DNA sequences in the sample. The J gene is TRBJ2-5, the V gene TRBV5-1; unclear D gene. Germline values: CDR1 SGHRS, CDR2 YFSETQ. CDR3 length equals 13 residues. The V gene lost 4 bases and the J gene lost 4 bases, with 11 bases spanning the gap. CDR3 in DNA: TGCGCCAGCAGCCCTGGCGGACGAGAGACCCAGTACTTC. It translates to CASSPGGRETQYF.

CDR3 DNA: TGTGCCAGCAGTTTAGGGGGGGAGGAGGATACGCAGTATTTT. As protein: CASSLGGEEDTQYF. The gene calls are TRBV27 and TRBJ2-3; 7 bases match TRBD2. Germline CDR1 and CDR2: MNHEY and SMNVEV (reference sequence). V lost 2 bases to trimming and J lost 6 bases; unmatched junction nucleotides: 5. This CDR3 spans 14 amino acids.

V usage is TRBV27 and J usage is TRBJ1-2, with 9 bases that match TRBD1. The J segment lost 4 bases and the V segment lost 4 bases, leaving 10 bases of the junction unmatched. Germline values: CDR1 MNHEY, CDR2 SMNVEV (reference sequence). The CDR3 runs to 16 residues. This CDR3 reads CASSSPGTGYPYGYTF. In nucleotides, the CDR3 is TGTGCCAGCAGTTCCCCCGGGACAGGGTACCCCTATGGCTACACCTTC.

The chain couples TRBV4-1 to TRBJ2-1; a weak D match, TRBD2 (6 bases). Looked up from germline, CDR1 is MGHRA and CDR2 is YSYEKL. Trimming stripped 1 base from V and 6 bases from J, with 13 bases between. CDR3 length: 15 amino acids. Here the CDR3 DNA reads TGCGCCAGCAGCCAAGCCGGGACTTCTATCAATGAGCAGTTCTTC. It yields the protein CASSQAGTSINEQFF.

This chain joins TRBV4-1 and TRBJ1-6, with unresolved D. V was pared by 0 bases and J by 8 bases, with 8 bases between. CDR1 and CDR2 from the germline V gene are MGHRA and YSYEKL. CDR3 size: 14 residues. The CDR3 DNA follows: TGCGCCAGCAGCCAAGATCTACTGGATTCACCCCTCCACTTT. Translated, it gives CASSQDLLDSPLHF.

This sequence joins TRBV10-1 and TRBJ2-2; 9 nucleotides agree with TRBD1. After removal of 4 bases from V and 7 bases from J, the junction contained 7 bases not matched to a gene. The CDR3 sequence is 15 residues long. Germline assignment: CDR1 WNHNN and CDR2 SYGVQD (reference sequence). CDR3 amino acids: CASSGTGESRGELFF. CDR3 coding DNA: TGCGCCAGCAGTGGGACAGGGGAGTCCCGCGGGGAGCTGTTTTTT.

The V call is TRBV7-3, the J call TRBJ1-1, with D uncertain. Germline values: CDR1 SGHTA, CDR2 FQGTGA. Deletions cut 5 bases from V and 8 bases from J, with 15 bases between. The CDR3 has 13 residues. The CDR3 spells CASSPDLGREAFF. CDR3 in DNA: TGTGCCAGCAGCCCAGATCTGGGGAGAGAAGCTTTCTTT.

This clone was recorded only once. V usage is TRBV11-2 and J usage is TRBJ2-1, with D tentatively TRBD2 (6 bases). V lost 11 bases and J 8 bases, leaving 13 bases between the germline ends. Germline V lookup: CDR1 SGHAT, CDR2 FQNNGV. This CDR3 has 11 amino acids. DNA for the CDR3: TGTGCCGCGGGGCAGGGCTATGAGCAGTTCTTC. It specifies CAAGQGYEQFF. The whole variable domain, filled in from reference TRBV11-2 and TRBJ2-1, reads EAGVAQSPRYKIIEKRQSVAFWCNPISGHATLYWYQQILGQGPKLLIQFQNNGVVDDSQLPKDRFSAERLKGVDSTLKIQPAKLEDSAVYLCAAGQGYEQFFGPGTRLTVL.

The V and J genes are TRBV6-1 and TRBJ2-7; 7 nucleotides agree with TRBD1. The germline CDR1 and CDR2 sequences are MNHNS and SASEGT. CDR3 length: 17 amino acids. J gave up 2 bases and V 0 bases, and 10 bases lay outside the gene matches. CDR3 nucleotide sequence: TGTGCCAGCAGTGAAGCGTGGGTCGACAGGGCCCCCTACGAGCAGTACTTC. Residues: CASSEAWVDRAPYEQYF.

The chain combines TRBV12-1 with TRBJ1-2; the DNA was not used to check the table's D call, TRBD1. TRBV12-1 is recorded as a pseudogene. CDR3 length: 18 amino acids. The CDR3 sequence: CASSFNRTGRTANYGYTF. The DNA for the CDR3 is TGTGCCAGCAGCTTTAACAGGACAGGGAGGACAGCTAACTATGGCTACACCTTC.

V usage is TRBV28 and J usage is TRBJ1-5, with D unclear. Per germline, CDR1 MDHEN and CDR2 SYDVKM. The ends were cut back, 11 bases at V and 4 bases at J, with 12 bases in the middle. The CDR3 has 12 amino acids. The CDR3 nucleotides are TGTGCCGTGGAAACGAGTAATCAGCCCCAGCATTTT. The encoded protein is CAVETSNQPQHF.

CDR3 sequence: CASSEWGGGGNEQFF. The CDR3 bases are TGTGCCAGCAGTGAATGGGGCGGGGGAGGCAATGAGCAGTTCTTC. This chain joins TRBV2 and TRBJ2-1, with TRBD2 identical over 7 bases. V shed 2 bases, J shed 6 bases, and the junction held 7 bases outside the gene matches. Germline V CDR1 and CDR2: SNHLY, FYNNEI. The CDR3 covers 15 residues.

J is TRBJ2-7 and V is TRBV6-1, with D possibly matching TRBD1 (5 bases). V gave up 6 bases and J gave up 3 bases, with 12 bases separating them. This CDR3 spans 13 amino acids. Germline V CDR1 and CDR2: MNHNS, SASEGT. CDR3 DNA: TGTGCCAGCAGATTAGACAGACTCTACGAGCAGTACTTC. It specifies CASRLDRLYEQYF.

J is TRBJ1-4 and V is TRBV5-1; 7 bases are shared with TRBD1. The V gene end was trimmed by 5 bases and the J gene end by 7 bases; junction bases not matched to a gene: 5. CDR3 length: 13 residues. In germline, CDR1 is SGHRS, CDR2 YFSETQ. The chain's CDR3 is CASRTQGGEKLFF. The CDR3 region has the DNA TGCGCCAGCAGGACGCAGGGGGGTGAAAAACTGTTTTTT.

This sequence joins TRBV28 and TRBJ1-5; the D is unclear. The CDR3 runs to 18 residues. Germline CDR1 is MDHEN and CDR2 is SYDVKM. V was cut by 5 bases and J by 0 bases, with 20 bases left in between. CDR3 in amino acids: CASSPRRWGIYSNQPQHF. DNA of the CDR3: TGTGCCAGCAGTCCCCGCAGGTGGGGAATCTATAGCAATCAGCCCCAGCATTTT.

The J gene is TRBJ2-3, the V gene TRBV28, with a weak D call TRBD1 (6 bases). Germline CDR1 MDHEN, CDR2 SYDVKM. This CDR3 has 15 residues. The germline V and J ends were trimmed by 5 bases and 1 base, with 13 bases remaining between them. DNA for the CDR3: TGTGCCAGCAGTAGCCACCGACAGGGCACAGATACGCAGTATTTT. Encoded protein: CASSSHRQGTDTQYF.

This clone was recorded once. This chain links TRBV7-8 with TRBJ1-2; D not resolved. The CDR3 has 15 amino acids. Germline loops: CDR1 SGHVS, CDR2 FQNEAQ. With 1 base removed from V and 5 bases from J, the gap between germline ends came to 14 bases. The CDR3 sequence is CASSLGRATRYGYTF. CDR3 DNA sequence: TGTGCCAGCAGCTTAGGCCGTGCCACTAGATATGGCTACACCTTC. The complete variable domain, with remaining parts taken from reference TRBV7-8 and TRBJ1-2, reads GAGVSQSPRYKVAKRGQDVALRCDPISGHVSLFWYQQALGQGPEFLTYFQNEAQLDKSGLPSDRFFAERPEGSVSTLKIQRTQQEDSAVYLCASSLGRATRYGYTFGSGTRLTVV.

This rearrangement joins TRBV7-2 to TRBJ2-7, with a weak D call TRBD2 (5 bases). The CDR3 runs 13 residues. V was trimmed by 2 bases and J by 4 bases, leaving 9 bases between them. Germline V gene sequence: CDR1 SGHTA, CDR2 FQGNSA. The CDR3 region has the DNA TGTGCCAGCAGCTTACAGAGGAGGTACGAGCAGTACTTC. Translated, it gives CASSLQRRYEQYF.

The rearrangement joins TRBV29-1 to TRBJ2-2; D may match TRBD1 or TRBD2 (5 bases each). The CDR3 spans 14 residues. The germline gives CDR1 SQVTM, CDR2 ANQGSEA. V was pared by 3 bases and J by 3 bases, with 11 bases between. CDR3 amino acids: CSVEGTDYTGELFF. In nucleotides, the CDR3 is TGCAGCGTTGAGGGGACGGATTACACCGGGGAGCTGTTTTTT.

V and J are TRBV18 and TRBJ1-1; D might be TRBD1 (6 bases). The V gene's germline CDR1 is KGHSH and CDR2 LQKENI. The CDR3 loop spans 13 amino acids. Trimming took off 5 bases at V and 1 base at J, with 8 bases between the two ends. CDR3 in amino acids: CASSLGQNTEAFF. The CDR3 nucleotides read TGTGCCAGCTCATTGGGACAGAACACTGAAGCTTTCTTT.

The chain has TRBV28 and TRBJ2-5; TRBD1 matches at 7 bases. From germline, CDR1 is MDHEN and CDR2 SYDVKM. The CDR3 consists of 14 residues. V was pared by 5 bases and J by 2 bases, with 5 bases of the junction left unmatched. In DNA, the CDR3 is TGTGCCAGCAGTGTTAGGGGGCTTCAAGAGACCCAGTACTTC. This codes for CASSVRGLQETQYF. Full variable domain (missing parts from reference TRBV28 and TRBJ2-5): DVKVTQSSRYLVKRTGEKVFLECVQDMDHENMFWYRQDPGLGLRLIYFSYDVKMKEKGDIPEGYSVSREKKERFSLILESASTNQTSMYLCASSVRGLQETQYFGPGTRLLVL.

CDR3 bases: TGTGCCAGCAGCCGGGACAGAGCCCTTTCTAACTATGGCTACACCTTC. This encodes CASSRDRALSNYGYTF. The chain combines TRBV9 with TRBJ1-2; 7 bases match TRBD1. Germline values: CDR1 SGDLS, CDR2 YYNGEE. With 4 bases clipped from V and 0 bases from J, the junction kept 9 bases outside the gene matches. The CDR3 totals 16 residues.